These 15 T cell receptor beta chains were sequenced from one sample in a study of cytomegalovirus exposure and HLA in healthy donors (dated by TCRdb to about 2017). The library was obtained by the immunoSEQ multiplex PCR assay. For the multiplex PCR, a mixture combining 60 forward primers for TCR Vbeta segments and 13 reverse primers for TCR Jbeta segments was used. This is the immuneACCESS table as TCRdb keeps it, with only in-frame sequences that have V and J called. A part of the clones is gone; compared with another copy, unresolved V genes explain less than half, and the rest is unexplained. Here the sample has under 200,000 clones; around 80% occur a single time. The top ten hold more than 5.5% of the sample. The sample consisted of PBMCs. These receptors all stem from a man aged 35 to 55 in good health and CMV-seronegative.

This chain links TRBV19 with TRBJ2-3, with TRBD1 identical over 12 bases. The germline V gene encodes CDR1 LNHDA and CDR2 SQIVND (reference sequence). V was clipped by 6 bases and J by 6 bases; unmatched bases: 10. The CDR3 consists of 16 residues. The CDR3 sequence is CASRVTGTGGLDTQYF. The DNA for the CDR3 is TGTGCCAGTAGGGTCACCGGGACAGGGGGCCTGGATACGCAGTATTTT. Using reference TRBV19 and TRBJ2-3 for the parts outside the CDR3, the full variable domain is DGGITQSPKYLFRKEGQNVTLSCEQNLNHDAMYWYRQDPGQGLRLIYYSQIVNDFQKGDIAEGYSVSREKKESFPLTVTSAQKNPTAFYLCASRVTGTGGLDTQYFGPGTRLTVL.

The chain is built from TRBV4-3 and TRBJ2-1; D may be TRBD2 (6 bases). The CDR3 consists of 17 residues. From germline, CDR1 is LGHNA and CDR2 YSLEER. Trimming pared 3 bases from V and 2 bases from J, leaving 17 bases between. The CDR3 DNA follows: TGCGCCAGCAGCCAGGAGCTAGCGACCCGCGCCTACAATGAGCAGTTCTTC. Translated: CASSQELATRAYNEQFF.

The DNA for the CDR3 is TGCAGCGTTGAAGATCTGGGCAGGGGGTTCGATGGCTACACCTTC. Residues: CSVEDLGRGFDGYTF. The chain employs TRBV29-1 and TRBJ1-2, with 7 bases that match TRBD1. CDR1 and CDR2 from the germline V gene are SQVTM and ANQGSEA. Unmatched junction bases numbered 10, after V lost 0 bases and J lost 6 bases. The length of the CDR3 is 15 residues.

The genes are TRBV6-5 and TRBJ1-1; perhaps TRBD1 as D (6 bases). V gave up 7 bases and J gave up 4 bases, with 13 bases separating them. CDR3 length equals 13 residues. The germline V gene has CDR1 MNHEY and CDR2 SVGAGI. The CDR3 region has the DNA TGTGCCAGCACCTCGGGGGGGCGCACTGAAGCTTTCTTT. It specifies CASTSGGRTEAFF.

This clone was found a few times. The CDR3 DNA sequence: TGTGCCAGCAGCTTGGCCGCTAGCGGGGCCTACAATGAGCAGTTCTTC. Residues: CASSLAASGAYNEQFF. The chain uses TRBV5-6 and TRBJ2-1, with 9 bases aligning to TRBD2. CDR1 is SGHDT and CDR2 is YYEEEE in the germline V gene. The CDR3 length is 16 residues. J lost 2 bases, V lost 0 bases, and 3 bases had no gene match.

This clone is a singleton in its sample. This specimen includes other DNA sequences encoding the same CDR3. J is TRBJ2-1 and V is TRBV5-1, with TRBD1 as a possible D gene (6 bases). The germline V gene encodes CDR1 SGHRS and CDR2 YFSETQ. The V gene lost 4 bases and the J gene lost 8 bases, with 10 bases spanning the gap. This CDR3 has 12 residues. The CDR3 DNA reads TGCGCCAGCAGCCTACAGGGTGATGAGCAGTTCTTC. Its translation: CASSLQGDEQFF.

This clone was seen more than once but under ten times. The V and J genes are TRBV5-6 and TRBJ2-1, with TRBD1 matching over 9 bases. The CDR3 contains 15 residues. V was pared by 2 bases and J by 3 bases, with 3 bases of the junction left unmatched. Germline V gene lookup returns CDR1 SGHDT and CDR2 YYEEEE. The CDR3 spells CASSFTGQGYNEQFF. In DNA, the CDR3 is TGTGCCAGCAGCTTTACGGGACAGGGCTACAATGAGCAGTTCTTC.

The chain links TRBV11-2 to TRBJ1-1; the match to TRBD1 covers 8 bases. J lost 4 bases, V lost 5 bases, and 6 bases had no gene match. The germline gives CDR1 SGHAT, CDR2 FQNNGV. This CDR3 spans 14 amino acids. The CDR3 nucleotides are TGTGCCAGCAGCGCCGGTACAGGGGGCACTGAAGCTTTCTTT. Amino acids: CASSAGTGGTEAFF.

The V and J genes are TRBV7-2 and TRBJ2-5; unclear D gene. The J call may not be correct, given that the DNA end is closer to TRBJ2-7. Looked up from germline, CDR1 is SGHTA and CDR2 is FQGNSA. The CDR3 has 15 amino acids. The CDR3: CASSLAGGLSYEQYF. The CDR3 DNA sequence: TGTGCCAGCAGCTTAGCAGGCGGTTTAAGCTACGAGCAGTACTTC.

This clone was detected only a few times. V is TRBV7-3 and J is TRBJ2-2; no firm D call. Trimming removed 3 bases at V and 1 base at J, with 9 bases between. Germline assignment: CDR1 SGHTA and CDR2 FQGTGA. The CDR3 has 15 amino acids. The CDR3 region has the DNA TGTGCCAGCAGCTTGAGAGCTAAGAACACCGGGGAGCTGTTTTTT. Its translation: CASSLRAKNTGELFF.

This rearrangement joins TRBV21-1 to TRBJ2-2; TRBD1 is taken as the D call from the table, unchecked against the DNA. TRBV21-1 is shown as a pseudogene. The CDR3 contains 14 residues. CDR3 in amino acids: CASIRTGITGELFF. CDR3 DNA: TGTGCCAGCATTCGGACAGGAATCACCGGGGAGCTGTTTTTT.

This clone came up once. The chain couples TRBV6-1 to TRBJ2-7; TRBD1 aligns across 8 bases. CDR1 is MNHNS and CDR2 is SASEGT in the germline V gene. The trim removed 0 bases at V and 2 bases at J, leaving 6 bases unmatched. CDR3 length: 16 amino acids. The CDR3 spells CASSEAPDRGPYEQYF. The CDR3 region has the DNA TGTGCCAGCAGTGAAGCCCCTGACAGGGGTCCCTACGAGCAGTACTTC.

The V call is TRBV29-1, the J call TRBJ2-7, with TRBD2 matching over 10 bases. V lost 1 base and J lost 3; bases outside the gene matches: 12. Germline V gives CDR1 SQVTM, CDR2 ANQGSEA. CDR3 length: 17 residues. The CDR3 sequence: CSVEGPAGGSANYEQYF. The CDR3 DNA sequence: TGCAGCGTTGAAGGGCCAGCGGGAGGGTCAGCCAACTACGAGCAGTACTTC.

The rearrangement links TRBV6-1 to TRBJ1-1; no reliable D call. This CDR3 has 10 residues. V was clipped by 11 bases and J by 5 bases, with 9 bases between them. From germline, CDR1 is MNHNS and CDR2 SASEGT. The DNA for the CDR3 is TGTGCCCCGCGGGGTACTGAAGCTTTCTTT. This encodes CAPRGTEAFF.

The rearrangement links TRBV7-2 to TRBJ2-7, with TRBD2 identical over 12 bases. CDR3 length: 14 residues. Germline lookup yields CDR1 SGHTA and CDR2 FQGNSA. The junction had 5 bases not matched to a gene; V was cut back by 6 bases and J by 5 bases. CDR3 DNA sequence: TGTGCCAGCAGACCACTAGCGGGGGGCGACGAGCAGTACTTC. It yields the protein CASRPLAGGDEQYF.